This T cell receptor (beta chain) was recorded in a study of PD-1 blockade in classical Hodgkin lymphoma. The germline CDR1 and CDR2 sequences are SGHAT and FQNNGV. The CDR3 contains 16 residues. J was trimmed by 4 bases and V by 5 bases; bases with no gene match: 5. Sequencing used immunoSEQ multiplex PCR; TCRdb keeps in-frame clones, though not all of them. The table shows about 15,000 clones, with roughly 81% occurring only once. The time point: newly diagnosed, previously untreated cHL patient sample. What was sequenced was peripheral blood mononuclear cells (PBMCs). The rearrangement links TRBV11-2 to TRBJ2-5; 15 bases align to TRBD2. The TCR comes from a human donor with classical Hodgkin lymphoma. CDR3 protein: CASSKRTSGRGETQYF. As DNA, the CDR3 is TGTGCCAGCAGCAAACGGACTAGCGGGAGGGGAGAGACCCAGTACTTC.